Listed here are 30 T cell receptor beta chains from one sample, sequenced in a study of identical twins. Each CDR3 protein gets one entry after TCRdb re-called the 5' RACE reads with MiXCR. The table has about 100,000 distinct CDR3 sequences, less than 6.5% seen once; the top ten hold roughly 12%. The sequenced sample was memory T cells sorted from blood. These receptors were taken from a woman aged 45-65 years in good health.

This clonotype has more than one count but fewer than ten. The V gene is TRBV2, the J gene TRBJ1-5; 9 nucleotides agree with TRBD1. V lost 6 bases to trimming and J lost 4 bases; unmatched junction nucleotides: 7. This CDR3 is 15 amino acids long. Germline CDR1 is SNHLY and CDR2 is FYNNEI. For the CDR3, the DNA is TGTGCCAGCAGGGGACAGGGTCTGGGGAATCAGCCCCAGCATTTT. It yields the protein CASRGQGLGNQPQHF.

The chain has TRBV27 and TRBJ2-2; D remains unclear. This CDR3 has 12 amino acids. V was trimmed by 5 bases and J by 7 bases, leaving 8 bases between them. CDR1 MNHEY and CDR2 SMNVEV come from the germline V gene (reference sequence). The CDR3 spells CASSGDDGELFF. In DNA, the CDR3 is TGTGCCAGCAGTGGCGATGACGGGGAGCTGTTTTTT.

This chain uses TRBV7-2 with TRBJ2-3, with 8 bases aligning to TRBD2. Per the germline V gene, CDR1 is SGHTA and CDR2 is FQGNSA. V shed 3 bases and J 5 bases; nucleotides not matched to a gene: 1. The CDR3 loop spans 13 amino acids. DNA for the CDR3: TGTGCCAGCAGCTTTAGCGGGGTAGATACGCAGTATTTT. Translation gives CASSFSGVDTQYF.

This clonotype was seen repeatedly, ten times or more. The V call is TRBV12-3 or TRBV12-4, the J call TRBJ1-5; D not certain. Between the trimmed V and J ends, which lost 1 base and 9 bases, there was a span of 7 bases. This CDR3 is built from 12 residues. The CDR3 loop reads CASSLGLLPQHF. As DNA, the CDR3 is TGTGCCAGCAGTTTAGGTTTGTTGCCCCAGCATTTT.

This clonotype has a handful of counts. The gene calls are TRBV5-1 and TRBJ1-1, with D unclear. CDR3 size: 12 residues. V was clipped by 1 base and J by 7 bases, with 8 bases between them. Germline CDR1 and CDR2: SGHRS and YFSETQ. CDR3 in amino acids: CASSLSSNEAFF. For the CDR3, the DNA is TGCGCCAGCAGCTTGAGTTCGAATGAAGCTTTCTTT.

In this sample, this clonotype turned up a few times. The gene calls are TRBV4-2 and TRBJ2-1; 9 nucleotides match TRBD2. Trimming removed 0 bases from V and 6 bases from J; junction bases left unmatched: 9. CDR3 length: 17 amino acids. CDR1 is LGHNA, CDR2 YNFKEQ, per germline. Here the CDR3 DNA reads TGTGCCAGCAGCCAAGACTCTGGCGGGAGGGCCGGCAATGAGCAGTTCTTC. Residues: CASSQDSGGRAGNEQFF.

This clonotype has a count of ten or more. The rearrangement joins TRBV5-1 to TRBJ2-1; perhaps TRBD1 as D (6 bases). The CDR3 consists of 14 residues. CDR1 and CDR2 from the germline V gene are SGHRS and YFSETQ. V lost 1 base and J lost 4, with 9 bases in between. In nucleotides, the CDR3 is TGCGCCAGCAGCTTGCCGGGACATTACAATGAGCAGTTCTTC. It codes for CASSLPGHYNEQFF. The whole variable domain, remainder taken from reference TRBV5-1 and TRBJ2-1, is KAGVTQTPRYLIKTRGQQVTLSCSPISGHRSVSWYQQTPGQGLQFLFEYFSETQRNKGNFPGRFSGRQFSNSRSEMNVSTLELGDSALYLCASSLPGHYNEQFFGPGTRLTVL.

This clonotype was observed at least ten times. CDR3 loop: CASRAAGENEQFF. The CDR3, as DNA: TGTGCCAGCAGGGCAGCGGGAGAAAATGAGCAGTTCTTC. The chain employs TRBV6-2 or TRBV6-3 and TRBJ2-1; 8 bases are shared with TRBD2. With 6 bases clipped from V and 7 bases from J, the junction kept 5 bases outside the gene matches. This CDR3 is built from 13 residues. Germline V gives CDR1 MNHEY, CDR2 SVGEGT.

This clonotype was seen at least ten times. This rearrangement joins TRBV7-8 to TRBJ2-2; the match to TRBD1 covers 7 bases. The V gene's germline CDR1 is SGHVS and CDR2 FQNEAQ. The CDR3 runs 15 residues. V lost 2 bases and J lost 2; bases outside the gene matches: 2. The CDR3, as DNA: TGTGCCAGCAGCTTACGGGACAGTAACACCGGGGAGCTGTTTTTT. Protein: CASSLRDSNTGELFF.

As regards this clonotype: A much larger clone differs by one base, so this may be a read error. The conserved phenylalanine or tryptophan normally closing the CDR3 is absent here, so this likely arose from a read error. The J gene is TRBJ1-5, the V gene TRBV2; the D is unclear. Looked up from germline, CDR1 is SNHLY and CDR2 is FYNNEI. This CDR3 has 13 amino acids. Deletions cut 3 bases from V and 4 bases from J, with 7 bases between. In DNA form, the CDR3 reads TGTGCCAGCAGTGAGGACCTTAATCAGCCCCAGCATCTT. It specifies CASSEDLNQPQHL.

This clonotype was recorded many times. The V and J genes are TRBV20-1 and TRBJ2-3; D perhaps matches TRBD2 (6 bases). The V end lost 0 bases, the J end lost 2 bases, and 12 bases lay between the germline ends. CDR3 length equals 15 residues. Germline V lookup: CDR1 DFQATT, CDR2 SNEGSKA (reference sequence). CDR3 region: CSARDQREATDTQYF. The CDR3 nucleotides read TGCAGTGCTAGAGATCAGAGGGAGGCCACAGATACGCAGTATTTT.

This clonotype appeared a few times. The rearrangement joins TRBV5-1 to TRBJ1-5, with D unresolved. This CDR3 comprises 14 residues. Trimming took off 0 bases at V and 4 bases at J, with 8 bases between the two ends. Germline CDR1 and CDR2: SGHRS and YFSETQ. In DNA, the CDR3 is TGCGCCAGCAGCTTGGGAGGGCCAAATCAGCCCCAGCATTTT. Translated: CASSLGGPNQPQHF. Full variable domain (rest looked up from reference TRBV5-1 and TRBJ1-5): KAGVTQTPRYLIKTRGQQVTLSCSPISGHRSVSWYQQTPGQGLQFLFEYFSETQRNKGNFPGRFSGRQFSNSRSEMNVSTLELGDSALYLCASSLGGPNQPQHFGDGTRLSIL.

In this sample, this clonotype turned up many times. The chain's CDR3 is CASSPGVTEAFF. The CDR3 DNA reads as TGTGCCAGCAGTCCAGGGGTCACTGAAGCTTTCTTT. The rearrangement joins TRBV11-2 to TRBJ1-1, with TRBD1 as a possible D gene (6 bases). Germline lookup yields CDR1 SGHAT and CDR2 FQNNGV. The CDR3 runs to 12 residues. Deletions cut 6 bases from V and 4 bases from J, with 9 bases between.

This clonotype was found many times. The chain has TRBV20-1 and TRBJ2-1; 12 nucleotides match TRBD2. In germline, CDR1 is DFQATT, CDR2 SNEGSKA (reference sequence). With 7 bases clipped from V and 4 bases from J, the junction kept 11 bases outside the gene matches. The CDR3 loop spans 16 amino acids. The CDR3 sequence is CSVLAGGSFLYNEQFF. CDR3 bases: TGCAGTGTACTAGCGGGAGGTTCCTTCTTGTACAATGAGCAGTTCTTC.

This clonotype has more than one count but fewer than ten. The V and J genes are TRBV20-1 and TRBJ2-5; 12 bases agree with TRBD2. CDR1 and CDR2 from the germline V gene are DFQATT and SNEGSKA (reference sequence). The CDR3 has 15 residues. J lost 5 bases, V lost 5 bases, and 9 bases had no gene match. The CDR3, as DNA: TGCAGTGCTCCCGGACTAGCGGGACGAGGGGAGACCCAGTACTTC. It translates to CSAPGLAGRGETQYF.

This clonotype was observed at least ten times. The rearrangement uses TRBV6-5 and TRBJ2-2, with a tentative D call TRBD2 (5 bases). The germline V gene encodes CDR1 MNHEY and CDR2 SVGAGI. The ends were cut back, 3 bases at V and 3 bases at J, with 8 bases in the middle. The CDR3 sequence is 14 residues long. Here the CDR3 DNA reads TGTGCCAGCAGTTATTGGGGAGACACCGGGGAGCTGTTTTTT. It yields the protein CASSYWGDTGELFF.

This clonotype was observed at least ten times. V gene TRBV29-1 combines with J gene TRBJ1-2; possible D gene TRBD1, 6 bases. V was clipped by 1 base and J by 2 bases, with 14 bases between them. Germline CDR1 reads SQVTM; CDR2 reads ANQGSEA. This CDR3 spans 15 amino acids. CDR3 amino acids: CSVEGVGGANYGYTF. The CDR3 DNA sequence: TGCAGCGTTGAAGGGGTCGGGGGCGCCAACTATGGCTACACCTTC.

At least ten counts were recorded for this clonotype. The rearrangement links TRBV10-3 to TRBJ2-1; weak D call: TRBD1 (6 bases). Trimming pared 8 bases from V and 6 bases from J, leaving 20 bases between. The CDR3 extends over 15 amino acids. Germline assignment: CDR1 ENHRY and CDR2 SYGVKD. The chain's CDR3 is CAIQRGSGGSNEQFF. DNA for the CDR3: TGTGCCATCCAGAGGGGGAGTGGCGGGTCCAATGAGCAGTTCTTC.

The chain has TRBV20-1 and TRBJ2-5, with TRBD2 as a possible D gene (5 bases). Germline loops: CDR1 DFQATT, CDR2 SNEGSKA (reference sequence). CDR3 length equals 14 residues. The V and J ends lost 5 bases and 5 bases respectively, with 18 bases between them. DNA for the CDR3: TGCAGTGCTGACCTTGGCGGAAGAGGGGAGACCCAGTACTTC. Protein: CSADLGGRGETQYF.

This clonotype was recorded at least ten times. V and J are TRBV4-1 and TRBJ1-5, with TRBD1 matching over 7 bases. The V gene end was trimmed by 1 base and the J gene end by 1 base; junction bases not matched to a gene: 10. Germline V CDR1 and CDR2: MGHRA, YSYEKL. The length of the CDR3 is 18 residues. CDR3 residues: CASSQVGGQGVSNQPQHF. The CDR3 DNA reads TGCGCCAGCAGCCAAGTTGGGGGGCAGGGGGTCAGCAATCAGCCCCAGCATTTT.

This clonotype came up a few times. The chain combines TRBV15 with TRBJ1-4; no definite D call. The CDR3 has 13 residues. CDR1 is LNHNV and CDR2 is YYDKDF in the germline V gene (reference sequence). The V gene lost 3 bases and the J gene lost 5 bases, with 7 bases spanning the gap. CDR3: CATSSDVNEKLFF. CDR3 sequence (DNA): TGTGCCACCAGCAGCGACGTGAATGAAAAACTGTTTTTT.

The sample holds a few counts of this clonotype. This chain joins TRBV25-1 and TRBJ1-6; 7 nucleotides align to TRBD1. Germline lookup yields CDR1 MGHDK and CDR2 SYGVNS. This CDR3 comprises 14 residues. Trimming cost V 10 bases and J 7 bases; bases outside gene matches: 10. DNA of the CDR3: TGTGCCACCAGAACCGGGACAGCAAATTCACCCCTCCACTTT. Encoded protein: CATRTGTANSPLHF.

This clonotype was recorded at least ten times. CDR3 in amino acids: CSARDLASAELPTDTQYF. The DNA of the CDR3 is TGCAGTGCTAGAGATCTGGCTAGCGCGGAACTTCCGACAGATACGCAGTATTTT. V usage is TRBV20-1 and J usage is TRBJ2-3; D possibly corresponds to TRBD2 (6 bases). CDR1 and CDR2 (germline): DFQATT, SNEGSKA (reference sequence). The CDR3 loop spans 18 amino acids. V was clipped by 0 bases and J by 3 bases, with 22 bases between them.

In the case of this clonotype: A much larger clonotype is one base distant, so this may be a read error. The chain couples TRBV11-2 to TRBJ2-2, with D tentatively TRBD1 (5 bases). Germline lookup yields CDR1 SGHAT and CDR2 FQNNGV. This CDR3 has 15 amino acids. This CDR3 reads CAGSLLAGPTGELFF. The CDR3 coding sequence is TGTGCCGGCAGCTTATTGGCAGGGCCCACCGGGGAGCTGTTTTTT. Supplemented by reference TRBV11-2 and TRBJ2-2, the full variable domain reads EAGVAQSPRYKIIEKRQSVAFWCNPISGHATLYWYQQILGQGPKLLIQFQNNGVVDDSQLPKDRFSAERLKGVDSTLKIQPAKLEDSAVYLCAGSLLAGPTGELFFGEGSRLTVL.

This clonotype was seen more than once but under ten times. CDR3 residues: CASSPLAGGILRTDTQYF. CDR3 DNA sequence: TGTGCCAGCAGCCCTCTAGCGGGAGGGATTTTGAGGACAGATACGCAGTATTTT. V and J are TRBV11-2 and TRBJ2-3, with 12 bases matching TRBD2. J gave up 3 bases and V 5 bases, and 12 bases lay outside the gene matches. This CDR3 region has 18 residues. CDR1 and CDR2 (germline): SGHAT, FQNNGV.

This clonotype was picked up many times. The chain is built from TRBV24-1 and TRBJ2-5; 8 nucleotides agree with TRBD1. Losses at the gene ends were 3 bases for V and 6 bases for J; bases not matched to a gene: 5. This CDR3 spans 14 amino acids. CDR1 and CDR2 from the germline V gene are KGHDR and SFDVKD. The CDR3 here is CATSDPGQGQTQYF. As DNA, the CDR3 is TGTGCCACCAGTGATCCCGGACAGGGCCAGACCCAGTACTTC.

This chain connects TRBV13 to TRBJ1-3; D possibly corresponds to TRBD1 (6 bases). CDR3 size: 14 residues. V lost 5 bases and J 0 bases, leaving 8 bases between the germline ends. CDR1 PRHDT and CDR2 FYEKMQ come from the germline V gene (reference sequence). CDR3 sequence reads: CASSNRVSGNTIYF. CDR3 DNA sequence: TGTGCCAGCAGCAACAGGGTCTCTGGAAACACCATATATTTT.

This clonotype was found many times. This chain links TRBV4-2 with TRBJ2-1; possibly TRBD2 for D (6 bases). V was cut by 8 bases and J by 9 bases, with 14 bases left in between. In germline, CDR1 is LGHNA, CDR2 YNFKEQ. The length of the CDR3 is 12 residues. The CDR3 nucleotides are TGTGCCAGCGATAATCTGGAGGGTGAGCAGTTCTTC. It encodes CASDNLEGEQFF.

This clonotype occurred a few times. The chain couples TRBV20-1 to TRBJ2-2; 11 bases are a match to TRBD1. Germline CDR1 reads DFQATT; CDR2 reads SNEGSKA (reference sequence). This CDR3 has 14 amino acids. With V trimmed by 6 bases and J by 4 bases, 4 bases remained unmatched. For the CDR3, the DNA is TGCAGTGCGGCCGGGACAGGGGGCACCGGGGAGCTGTTTTTT. Translating gives CSAAGTGGTGELFF.

The chain joins TRBV11-2 to TRBJ2-5; 7 nucleotides match TRBD2. V lost 2 bases, J lost 6 bases, and 3 bases stayed unmatched. Germline V lookup: CDR1 SGHAT, CDR2 FQNNGV. The CDR3 extends over 13 amino acids. The CDR3 region is CASSLLTSQTQYF. CDR3 sequence (DNA): TGTGCCAGCAGCTTATTGACTAGCCAGACCCAGTACTTC. Full variable domain (missing parts from reference TRBV11-2 and TRBJ2-5): EAGVAQSPRYKIIEKRQSVAFWCNPISGHATLYWYQQILGQGPKLLIQFQNNGVVDDSQLPKDRFSAERLKGVDSTLKIQPAKLEDSAVYLCASSLLTSQTQYFGPGTRLLVL.